These 17 T cell receptor beta chains were sequenced from one sample in a study of human T cells and chemical hapten exposure. Time point in this sample: pre-sensitization, week 0. The treatment: therapeutic diphenylcyclopropenone sensitization with weekly scalp DPC. TCRdb reprocessed the RACE reads with MiXCR, giving one entry per CDR3 protein. The sample lists a few hundred thousand distinct CDR3 sequences; almost 8% were seen once. The sequencing here drew on whole blood, taken in connection with sensitization to the hapten diphenylcyclopropenone (DPC). Every receptor here comes from a man younger than 30 with alopecia areata. Some clones in this sample may be carry-over from other donors' samples.

This clonotype appeared a few times. The chain employs TRBV14 and TRBJ2-4; D is perhaps TRBD1 (6 bases). The CDR3 runs to 19 residues. V lost 1 base and J lost 5, with 24 bases in between. The germline V gene has CDR1 SGHDN and CDR2 FVKESK. The CDR3 region is CASSQVRRPTGHTENIQYF. The CDR3 region has the DNA TGTGCCAGCAGCCAAGTAAGGCGCCCGACAGGACATACCGAAAACATTCAGTACTTC.

V is TRBV6-5 and J is TRBJ1-5; TRBD1 matches at 8 bases. The CDR3 loop spans 17 amino acids. Germline trimming cut 2 bases from V and 0 bases from J; bases unmatched to any gene: 6. Germline assignment: CDR1 MNHEY and CDR2 SVGAGI. CDR3 nucleotide sequence: TGTGCCAGCAGTTACCGGATGACAGGGGATAGCAATCAGCCCCAGCATTTT. It yields the protein CASSYRMTGDSNQPQHF.

Only a few counts were recorded for this clonotype. This chain links TRBV12-3 or TRBV12-4 with TRBJ2-1; the D is unclear. The CDR3 has 13 residues. V was shortened by 6 bases and J by 2 bases, with 8 bases between the two germline ends. CDR3 amino acids: CASRTDAYNEQFF. Written as DNA, the CDR3 is TGTGCCAGCAGAACCGACGCCTACAATGAGCAGTTCTTC.

This clonotype appeared a few times. V gene TRBV4-3 combines with J gene TRBJ2-2; D gene unclear. CDR1 and CDR2 from the germline V gene are LGHNA and YSLEER. Between the trimmed V and J ends, which lost 0 bases and 3 bases, there was a span of 14 bases. CDR3 length equals 17 residues. The CDR3 nucleotides read TGCGCCAGCAGCCAAGATTGGGCAGGTCCCGACACCGGGGAGCTGTTTTTT. Its translation: CASSQDWAGPDTGELFF.

Many counts were recorded for this clonotype. The V and J genes are TRBV6-4 and TRBJ2-1, with 9 bases that match TRBD2. The CDR3 is made up of 14 amino acids. J lost 3 bases, V lost 6 bases, and 3 bases had no gene match. Germline V gene lookup returns CDR1 MRHNA and CDR2 SNTAGT. The CDR3: CASRPAGGYNEQFF. CDR3 bases: TGTGCCAGCAGACCAGCGGGGGGCTACAATGAGCAGTTCTTC.

V gene TRBV10-1 combines with J gene TRBJ2-5; D unresolved. Looked up from germline, CDR1 is WNHNN and CDR2 is SYGVQD (reference sequence). Trimming pared 0 bases from V and 4 bases from J, leaving 3 bases between. This CDR3 spans 12 amino acids. CDR3 bases: TGCGCCAGCAGTGAGTCGTTAGAGACCCAGTACTTC. Translation gives CASSESLETQYF.

This clonotype was observed at least ten times. The chain has TRBV20-1 and TRBJ2-7; weak D call: TRBD1 (7 bases). Trimming left V 6 bases short and J 0 bases short, with 12 bases between. CDR3 length equals 13 residues. The germline CDR1 and CDR2 sequences are DFQATT and SNEGSKA (reference sequence). For the CDR3, the DNA is TGCAGTGCCAGGGGGGCTAGCTCCTACGAGCAGTACGTC. Protein: CSARGASSYEQYV.

DNA of the CDR3: TGTGCCACCGATAATAGCGGGGGTGTGAATGAGCAGTTCTTC. Protein sequence: CATDNSGGVNEQFF. The gene calls are TRBV12-3 or TRBV12-4 and TRBJ2-1; 9 nucleotides match TRBD2. The length of the CDR3 is 14 residues. After removal of 10 bases from V and 7 bases from J, the junction contained 11 bases not matched to a gene.

The chain links TRBV11-2 to TRBJ2-5; D gene unclear. V was trimmed by 4 bases and J by 5 bases, leaving 14 bases between them. The V gene's germline CDR1 is SGHAT and CDR2 FQNNGV. The CDR3 sequence is 14 residues long. The CDR3, as DNA: TGTGCCAGCAGCTCCCTCACCGCTCACGAGACCCAGTACTTC. It encodes CASSSLTAHETQYF.

The V gene is TRBV6-5, the J gene TRBJ2-3, with D uncertain. This CDR3 region has 12 residues. Per germline, CDR1 MNHEY and CDR2 SVGAGI. Between the trimmed V and J ends, which lost 8 bases and 5 bases, there was a span of 11 bases. The CDR3 DNA reads TGTGCCAGCTCGGGCTATCAAGATACGCAGTATTTT. This encodes CASSGYQDTQYF.

The chain links TRBV11-2 to TRBJ1-4; D gene unclear. The germline V gene has CDR1 SGHAT and CDR2 FQNNGV. CDR3 size: 15 residues. Trimming removed 4 bases from V and 0 bases from J, with 9 bases in between. The CDR3 is CASSSWPATNEKLFF. CDR3 DNA sequence: TGTGCCAGCAGCTCCTGGCCTGCAACTAATGAAAAACTGTTTTTT.

At least ten counts were recorded for this clonotype. The genes are TRBV4-3 and TRBJ1-6; 9 bases match TRBD1. This CDR3 has 19 residues. V was pared by 4 bases and J by 14 bases, with 24 bases of the junction left unmatched. Germline CDR1 reads LGHNA; CDR2 reads YSLEER. DNA for the CDR3: TGCGCCAGCAGCCCCGTCCCGGGACAGGGAGCAGGCGCTGCGAACACCCTCCACTTT. This translates into CASSPVPGQGAGAANTLHF.

This chain joins TRBV7-2 and TRBJ2-5; 8 bases fit TRBD1. V lost 5 bases to trimming and J lost 5 bases; unmatched junction nucleotides: 10. In germline, CDR1 is SGHTA, CDR2 FQGNSA. The length of the CDR3 is 15 residues. Here the CDR3 DNA reads TGTGCCAGCAGCACTCGACAGGGGATCATGGAGACCCAGTACTTC. Translation: CASSTRQGIMETQYF.

This clonotype has just a few counts. The V gene is TRBV27, the J gene TRBJ2-2; possible D gene TRBD2, 7 bases. The CDR3 is 15 amino acids. V lost 2 bases and J lost 4, with 11 bases in between. In germline, CDR1 is MNHEY, CDR2 SMNVEV (reference sequence). The CDR3 region is CASSLRGGATGELFF. CDR3 bases: TGTGCCAGCAGTTTAAGAGGGGGGGCCACCGGGGAGCTGTTTTTT.

The chain combines TRBV12-3 or TRBV12-4 with TRBJ2-1, with D possibly TRBD2 on 6 matching bases. V lost 6 bases to trimming and J lost 3 bases, with 12 bases between them. This CDR3 region has 14 residues. The CDR3 is CASRARGIYNEQFF. The CDR3 DNA reads TGTGCCAGCAGAGCCCGGGGGATCTACAATGAGCAGTTCTTC.

The table lists this clonotype with many counts. The chain recombines TRBV7-2 with TRBJ1-1; a possible D gene is TRBD1 (6 bases). Germline-derived CDR1 and CDR2 are SGHTA and FQGNSA. Trimming took off 1 base at V and 6 bases at J, with 15 bases between the two ends. The CDR3 runs 15 residues. CDR3 residues: CASSLGWGRVSEAFF. The CDR3, as DNA: TGTGCCAGCAGCTTAGGATGGGGGCGCGTTTCTGAAGCTTTCTTT.

The chain employs TRBV2 and TRBJ1-1; unclear D gene. V gave up 6 bases and J gave up 0 bases, with 11 bases separating them. This CDR3 is built from 14 residues. Germline assignment: CDR1 SNHLY and CDR2 FYNNEI. The CDR3, as DNA: TGTGCCAGCAGAAGAGGCGATGTGAACACTGAAGCTTTCTTT. Translated: CASRRGDVNTEAFF.